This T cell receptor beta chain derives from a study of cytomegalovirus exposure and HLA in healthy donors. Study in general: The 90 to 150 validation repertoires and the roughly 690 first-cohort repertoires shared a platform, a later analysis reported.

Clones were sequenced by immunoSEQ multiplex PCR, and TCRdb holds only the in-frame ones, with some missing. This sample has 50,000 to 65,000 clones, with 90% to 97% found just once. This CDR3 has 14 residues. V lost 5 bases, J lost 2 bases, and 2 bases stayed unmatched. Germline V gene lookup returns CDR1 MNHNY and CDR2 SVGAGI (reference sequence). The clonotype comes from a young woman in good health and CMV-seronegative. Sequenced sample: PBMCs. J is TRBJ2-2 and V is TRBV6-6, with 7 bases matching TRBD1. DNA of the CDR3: TGTGCCAGCAGTGGGGACAGCAACACCGGGGAGCTGTTTTTT. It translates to CASSGDSNTGELFF.